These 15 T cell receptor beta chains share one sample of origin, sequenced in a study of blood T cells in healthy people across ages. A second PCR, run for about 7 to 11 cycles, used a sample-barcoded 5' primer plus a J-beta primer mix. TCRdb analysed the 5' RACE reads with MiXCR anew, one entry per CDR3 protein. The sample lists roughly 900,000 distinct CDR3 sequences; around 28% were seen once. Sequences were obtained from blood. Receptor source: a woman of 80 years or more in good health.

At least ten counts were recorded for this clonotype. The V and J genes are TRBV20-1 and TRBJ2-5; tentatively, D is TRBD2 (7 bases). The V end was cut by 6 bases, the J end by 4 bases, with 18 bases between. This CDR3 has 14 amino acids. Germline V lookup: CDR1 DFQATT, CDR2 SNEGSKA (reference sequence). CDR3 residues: CSAPVGGAAETQYF. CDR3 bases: TGCAGTGCCCCCGTTGGGGGGGCCGCAGAGACCCAGTACTTC.

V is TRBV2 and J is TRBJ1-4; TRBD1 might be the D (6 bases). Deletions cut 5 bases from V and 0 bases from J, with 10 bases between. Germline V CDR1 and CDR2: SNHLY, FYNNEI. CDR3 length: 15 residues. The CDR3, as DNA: TGTGCCAGCAGTCCGAAGGGGGCAACTAATGAAAAACTGTTTTTT. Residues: CASSPKGATNEKLFF.

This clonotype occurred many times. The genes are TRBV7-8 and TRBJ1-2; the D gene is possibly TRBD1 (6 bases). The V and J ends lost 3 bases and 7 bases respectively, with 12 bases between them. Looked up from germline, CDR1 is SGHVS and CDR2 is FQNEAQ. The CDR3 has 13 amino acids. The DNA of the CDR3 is TGTGCCAGCAGCTTTAAGGGGGAAGGTGGCTACACCTTC. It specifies CASSFKGEGGYTF.

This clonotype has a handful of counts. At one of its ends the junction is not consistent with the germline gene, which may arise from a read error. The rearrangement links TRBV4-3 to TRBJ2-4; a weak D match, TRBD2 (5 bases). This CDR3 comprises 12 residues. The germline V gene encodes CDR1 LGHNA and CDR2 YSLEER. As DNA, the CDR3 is TGCGCCAGCAACCAAGGAAGTCGGACTCGGTACTTC. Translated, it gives CASNQGSRTRYF.

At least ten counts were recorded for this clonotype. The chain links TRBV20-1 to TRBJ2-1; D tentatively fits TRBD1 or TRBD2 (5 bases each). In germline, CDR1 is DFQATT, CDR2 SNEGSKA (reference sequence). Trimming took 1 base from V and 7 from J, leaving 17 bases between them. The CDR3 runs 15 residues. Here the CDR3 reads CSARAGTLLSNEQFF. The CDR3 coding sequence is TGCAGTGCTAGAGCTGGGACCCTCCTTTCTAATGAGCAGTTCTTC.

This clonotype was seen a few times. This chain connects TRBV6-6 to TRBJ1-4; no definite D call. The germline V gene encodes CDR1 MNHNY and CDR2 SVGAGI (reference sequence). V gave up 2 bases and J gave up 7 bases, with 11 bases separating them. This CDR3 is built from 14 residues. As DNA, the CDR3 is TGTGCCAGCAGTTACGGCAGGTCTCGTGAAAAACTGTTTTTT. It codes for CASSYGRSREKLFF.

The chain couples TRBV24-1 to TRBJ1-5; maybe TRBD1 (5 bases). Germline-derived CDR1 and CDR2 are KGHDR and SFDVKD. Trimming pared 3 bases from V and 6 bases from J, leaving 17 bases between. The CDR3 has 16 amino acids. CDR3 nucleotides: TGTGCCACCAGTGATGGGGGACTTGAGTCTATTCAGCCCCAGCATTTT. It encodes CATSDGGLESIQPQHF.

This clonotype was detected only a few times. The CDR3 loop is CASSLGPGGNGYTF. The CDR3 coding sequence is TGTGCCAGCAGCTTAGGTCCAGGGGGGAATGGCTACACCTTC. The chain recombines TRBV7-2 with TRBJ1-2; 7 nucleotides match TRBD1. The CDR3 sequence is 14 residues long. V shed 1 base and J 6 bases; nucleotides not matched to a gene: 5. CDR1 is SGHTA and CDR2 is FQGNSA in the germline V gene.

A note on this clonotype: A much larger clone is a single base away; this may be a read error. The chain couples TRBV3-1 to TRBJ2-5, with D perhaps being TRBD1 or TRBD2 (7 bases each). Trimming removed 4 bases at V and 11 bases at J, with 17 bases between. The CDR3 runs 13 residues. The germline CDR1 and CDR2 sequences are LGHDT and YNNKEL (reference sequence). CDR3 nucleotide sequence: TGTGCCAGCAGCCCGGACAGGAGGGGGGGGCAGTACTTC. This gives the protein CASSPDRRGGQYF.

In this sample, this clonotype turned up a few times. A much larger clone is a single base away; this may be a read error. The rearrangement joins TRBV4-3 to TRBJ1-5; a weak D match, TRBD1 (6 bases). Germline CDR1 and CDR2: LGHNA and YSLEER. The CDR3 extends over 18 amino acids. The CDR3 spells CASSQELGGLDSNQPPHF. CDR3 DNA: TGCGCCAGCAGCCAAGAGTTAGGGGGACTCGATAGCAATCAGCCCCCGCATTTT.

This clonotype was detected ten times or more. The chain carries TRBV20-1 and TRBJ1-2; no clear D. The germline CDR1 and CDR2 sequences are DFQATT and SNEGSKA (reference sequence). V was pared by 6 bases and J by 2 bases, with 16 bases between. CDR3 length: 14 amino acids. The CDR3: CSATVQRPNYGYTF. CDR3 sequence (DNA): TGCAGTGCCACCGTACAGCGCCCAAACTATGGCTACACCTTC.

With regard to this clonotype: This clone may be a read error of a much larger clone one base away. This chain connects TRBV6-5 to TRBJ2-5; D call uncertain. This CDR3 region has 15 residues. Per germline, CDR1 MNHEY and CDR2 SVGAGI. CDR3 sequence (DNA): TGTACCAGCAGTTATGAGGCAGGAAGTCAAGAGACCCAGTACTTC. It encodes CTSSYEAGSQETQYF.

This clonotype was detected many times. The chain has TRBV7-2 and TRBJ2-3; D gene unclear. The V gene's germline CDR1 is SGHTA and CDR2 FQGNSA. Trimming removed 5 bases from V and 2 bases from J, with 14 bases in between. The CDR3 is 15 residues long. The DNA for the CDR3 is TGTGCCAGCAGCATCGGCCGGGCCTACACAGATACGCAGTATTTT. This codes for CASSIGRAYTDTQYF.

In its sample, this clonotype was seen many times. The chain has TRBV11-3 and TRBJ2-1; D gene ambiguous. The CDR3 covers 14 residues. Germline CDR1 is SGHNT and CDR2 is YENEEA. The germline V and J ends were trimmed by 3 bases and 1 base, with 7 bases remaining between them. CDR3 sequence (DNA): TGTGCCAGCAGCTTTCTAGTTTCCTACAATGAGCAGTTCTTC. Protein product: CASSFLVSYNEQFF.

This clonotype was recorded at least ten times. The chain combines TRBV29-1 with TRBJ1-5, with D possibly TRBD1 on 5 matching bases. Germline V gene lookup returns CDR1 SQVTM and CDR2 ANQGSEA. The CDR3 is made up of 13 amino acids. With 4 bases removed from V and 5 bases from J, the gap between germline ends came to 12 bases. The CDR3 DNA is TGCAGCGTTGCATCGGGGGGAGATCAGCCCCAGCATTTT. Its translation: CSVASGGDQPQHF.